These 10 T cell receptor delta chains were sequenced from one sample in a study of γδ T cells in repeated Plasmodium falciparum infection. Bulk repertoires came from Vgamma9/Vdelta2+ or Vdelta2-negative gammadelta T cells flow-sorted from PBMC. TCRdb used CATT to re-call clones from the multiplex PCR reads. This sample has 50,000 to 60,000 delta-chain clones, with approximately 1.8% found just once. The sequenced sample consisted of gamma-delta T cells from blood. These TCRs come from a pool of human donors (malaria-infected and uninfected, not separated).

This clone was seen a few times. A far larger clone is one base from this, pointing to a likely read error. Different DNA sequences within this sample yield the same CDR3. The chain links TRDV2 to TRDJ3; the match to TRDD3 covers 12 bases. In the absence of a J gene in TCRdb, the DNA was matched to germline to assign it here. The CDR3 spans 21 residues. Germline V CDR1 and CDR2: GEAIGNYY, EKD. The CDR3 spells CACDADWGIPYSSWDTRQMFF. The CDR3 DNA follows: TGTGCCTGTGACGCGGACTGGGGGATACCTTACAGCTCCTGGGATACCCGACAGATGTTTTTC.

In its sample, this clone was seen a few times. TCRdb's protein, taken from a much larger clone, differs from this DNA's translation at residue 3, likely owing to a read error; the protein displayed comes from the DNA. J is TRDJ1 and V is TRDV1, with 10 bases identical to TRDD3. The J gene, not given by TCRdb, was assigned here from a germline match of the nucleotide sequence. The CDR3 is made up of 21 amino acids. Germline V gives CDR1 TSWWSYY, CDR2 QGS. CDR3 in amino acids: CAPGEPRFLRRWGIPTDKLIF. The DNA for the CDR3 is TGTGCTCCTGGGGAACCCCGTTTCCTACGTAGGTGGGGGATACCAACCGATAAACTCATCTTT.

This clone showed up just a few times. The amino acid sequence in TCRdb belongs to a much larger clone and departs from this DNA's translation at residue 5, likely a sequencing read error; the sequence shown is translated from the DNA. This sequence joins TRDV1 and TRDJ1; D is undetermined. Matching the DNA to germline supplied the J gene, which TCRdb does not give. CDR1 and CDR2 (germline): TSWWSYY, QGS. This CDR3 has 13 residues. The ends were cut back, 6 bases at V and 5 bases at J, with 13 bases in the middle. For the CDR3, the DNA is TGTGCTCTTGGTATTGTGTTTGGTGATAAACTCATCTTT. It is translated as CALGIVFGDKLIF.

As for this clone: TCRdb pairs this DNA with a much larger clone's protein that differs at residue 16, likely a read error; the protein shown was translated from the DNA. This rearrangement joins TRDV3 to TRDJ1; TRDD2 matches 7 bases. The J gene comes from matching the DNA to germline here; TCRdb lacks it. Losses at the gene ends were 2 bases for V and 0 bases for J; bases not matched to a gene: 33. Germline CDR1 and CDR2: TVYSNPD and GDNSRS (reference sequence). This CDR3 spans 23 amino acids. CDR3 DNA sequence: TGTGCCTTTCCCATTCCTACGATCTCGGCGAAGCATAGATACCGCATATACACCGATAAACTCATCTTT. Translation gives CAFPIPTISAKHRYRIYTDKLIF.

Note on this clone: The TCRdb protein comes from a much larger clone and disagrees with this DNA's translation at residue 18, likely due to a read error; the protein given here is derived from the DNA. This chain connects TRDV1 to TRDJ1; the match to TRDD3 covers 9 bases. Assignment of the J gene here rests on matching the DNA to germline, because TCRdb gives none. This CDR3 is 24 amino acids long. The V gene end was trimmed by 2 bases and the J gene end by 0 bases; junction bases not matched to a gene: 28. Germline V lookup: CDR1 TSWWSYY, CDR2 QGS. The CDR3 here is CALGEYSPFNAASWGILHTDKLIF. CDR3 nucleotides: TGTGCTCTTGGGGAATACTCTCCGTTTAATGCGGCTAGCTGGGGGATCTTGCACACCGATAAACTCATCTTT.

Note on this clone: This likely reflects a read error, since a far larger clone is one base away. Other nucleotide sequences from this sample produce the same CDR3. The rearrangement links TRDV1 to TRDJ1, with 12 bases aligning to TRDD3. No J gene was available from TCRdb, and it was assigned here by a germline match of the DNA. In germline, CDR1 is TSWWSYY, CDR2 QGS. CDR3 length: 21 residues. The CDR3 region has the DNA TGTGCCCTTGGGGCCCTTCCTACTAGACTGGGGGATACCCTGTACACCGATAAACTCATCTTT. This sequence encodes CALGALPTRLGDTLYTDKLIF.

This clone was seen more than once but under ten times. The amino acid sequence in TCRdb belongs to a much larger clone and departs from this DNA's translation at residue 7, likely a sequencing read error; the sequence shown is translated from the DNA. The J gene is TRDJ1, the V gene TRDV3; D is ambiguous. The J gene comes from matching the DNA to germline here; TCRdb lacks it. The CDR3 loop spans 15 amino acids. CDR1 and CDR2 (germline): TVYSNPD, GDNSRS (reference sequence). V was shortened by 0 bases and J by 0 bases, with 14 bases between the two germline ends. The CDR3 sequence: CAFRFPRQNTDKLIF. CDR3 in DNA: TGTGCCTTTAGGTTCCCCAGACAGAACACCGATAAACTCATCTTT.

This clone has ten or more counts. The J gene is TRDJ1, the V gene TRDV1, with 9 bases fitting TRDD3. The CDR3 spans 20 residues. J lost 0 bases, V lost 3 bases, and 17 bases had no gene match. CDR1 TSWWSYY and CDR2 QGS come from the germline V gene. The CDR3 DNA reads TGTGCTCTTGGGGATTACCCTGGTACCCGTACTGGGGGAAACACCGATAAACTCATCTTT. Translated, it gives CALGDYPGTRTGGNTDKLIF.

There are a few counts of this clone. TCRdb's entry gives the protein of a much larger clone, which mismatches this DNA's translation at residue 7, likely from a read error; the protein reported here is translated from the DNA. V and J are TRDV2 and TRDJ1; tentative D call: TRDD3 (5 bases). Assignment of the J gene here rests on matching the DNA to germline, because TCRdb gives none. The V end was cut by 1 base, the J end by 4 bases, with 30 bases between. CDR1 is GEAIGNYY, CDR2 EKD, per germline. This CDR3 has 20 residues. The CDR3 nucleotides read TGTGCCTGTGACACAGTCGTTCCAATCCGCGATACAAGGCGCGGCGATAAACTCATCTTT. As protein: CACDTVVPIRDTRRGDKLIF.

This clone was counted between two and nine times. The TCRdb record carries a much larger clone's protein, which differs from this DNA's translation at residue 14; a read error is the likely cause, and the protein listed here is the DNA translation. The rearrangement links TRDV2 to TRDJ1, with TRDD3 as a possible D gene (6 bases). As TCRdb names no J gene, one was assigned here on the basis of a DNA match to germline. The CDR3 runs to 17 residues. V lost 3 bases to trimming and J lost 9 bases, with 28 bases between them. Germline V CDR1 and CDR2: GEAIGNYY, EKD. The CDR3 reads CACDQLIPEVDTSELIF. CDR3 nucleotides: TGTGCCTGTGACCAATTAATTCCAGAGGTGGATACATCGGAACTCATCTTT.